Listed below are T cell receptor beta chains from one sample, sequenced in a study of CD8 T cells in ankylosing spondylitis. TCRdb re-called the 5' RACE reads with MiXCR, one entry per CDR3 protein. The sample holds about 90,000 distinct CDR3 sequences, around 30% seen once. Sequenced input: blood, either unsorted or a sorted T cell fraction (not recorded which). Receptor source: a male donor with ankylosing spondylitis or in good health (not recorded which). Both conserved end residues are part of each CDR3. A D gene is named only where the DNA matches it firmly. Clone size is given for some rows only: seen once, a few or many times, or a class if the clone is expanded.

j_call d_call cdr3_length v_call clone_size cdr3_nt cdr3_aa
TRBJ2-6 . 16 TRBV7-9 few TGTGCCAGCAGCCCCTGGGGGTCTGGCGGGGCCAACGTCCTGACTTTC CASSPWGSGGANVLTF
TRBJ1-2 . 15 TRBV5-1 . TGCGCCAGCAGCCCCAACAGCGAGGACATCTATGGCTACACCTTC CASSPNSEDIYGYTF
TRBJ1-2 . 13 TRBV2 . TGTGCCAGCAGTGTAACAGGGCAGAATGGCTACACCTTC CASSVTGQNGYTF
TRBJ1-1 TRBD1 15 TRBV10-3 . TGTGCCATCAGTGAGGGTCAGGGGGCGCGAACTGAAGCTTTCTTT CAISEGQGARTEAFF
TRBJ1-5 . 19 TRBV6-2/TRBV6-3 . TGTGCCAGCAGTCACCGTACCGGGACTAGGGCATCGGGTAATCAGCCCCAGCATTTT CASSHRTGTRASGNQPQHF
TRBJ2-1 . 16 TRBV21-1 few TGTGCCAGCAGCAATTCCGGGACAGGGGCCATCAATGAGCAGTTCTTC CASSNSGTGAINEQFF
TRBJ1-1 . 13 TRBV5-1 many TGCGCCAGCAGCTTGGGCGGCTTCACTGAAGCTTTCTTT CASSLGGFTEAFF
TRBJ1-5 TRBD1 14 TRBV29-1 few TGCAGCGTTGCCCCAGGGGGCCTCAATCAGCCCCAGCATTTT CSVAPGGLNQPQHF
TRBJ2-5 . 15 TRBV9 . TGTGCCAGCAGCGCCCTGGAGGCTTATCAAGAGACCCAGTACTTC CASSALEAYQETQYF
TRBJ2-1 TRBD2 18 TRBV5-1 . TGCGCCAGCAGCTTGGCTGGTAGCGGGACGAACTCCTACAATGAGCAGTTCTTC CASSLAGSGTNSYNEQFF
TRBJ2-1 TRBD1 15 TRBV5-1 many TGCGCCAGCAGCTTGGAGGGGGCCGGGTACAATGAGCAGTTCTTC CASSLEGAGYNEQFF
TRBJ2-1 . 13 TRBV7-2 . TGTGCCAGCAGCTCCGACCCGTCCAATGAGCAGTTCTTC CASSSDPSNEQFF
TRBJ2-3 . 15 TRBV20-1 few TGCAGTGCTAGAGATCCGGAGCGGCCCACAGATACGCAGTATTTT CSARDPERPTDTQYF
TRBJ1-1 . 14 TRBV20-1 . TGCAGTGCTAGAGATCTGGACGGGGTCACTGAAGCTTTCTTT CSARDLDGVTEAFF
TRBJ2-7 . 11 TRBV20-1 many TGCAGTGCTTCCGGGAGCTACGAGCAGTACTTC CSASGSYEQYF
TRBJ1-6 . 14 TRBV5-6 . TGTGCCAGCAGCTTGACCGGGGTTGGTTCACCCCTCCACTTT CASSLTGVGSPLHF
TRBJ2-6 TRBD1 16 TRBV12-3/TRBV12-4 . TGTGCCAGCAGTTTAGACAGGGGCTCTGGGGCCAACGTCCTGACTTTC CASSLDRGSGANVLTF
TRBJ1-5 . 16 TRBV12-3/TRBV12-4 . TGTGCCAGCAGTTTACGGGGGATGAGCAGCAATCAGCCCCAGCATTTT CASSLRGMSSNQPQHF
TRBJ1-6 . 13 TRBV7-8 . TGTGCCAGCAGCGCAGAGTACTATTCACCCCTCCACTTT CASSAEYYSPLHF
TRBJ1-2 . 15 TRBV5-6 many TGTGCCAGCAGCTTAACAGGGCGAGCGAGCTATGGCTACACCTTC CASSLTGRASYGYTF
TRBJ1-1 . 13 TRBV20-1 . TGCAGTGCTAAATTATTTGCAGGCACTGAAGCTTTCTTT CSAKLFAGTEAFF
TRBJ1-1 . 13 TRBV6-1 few TGTGCCAGCACCGTACGATTGGACACTGAAGCTTTCTTT CASTVRLDTEAFF
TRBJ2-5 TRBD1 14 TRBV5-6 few TGTGCCAGCAGCTTCGGGACAGTTCAAGAGACCCAGTACTTC CASSFGTVQETQYF
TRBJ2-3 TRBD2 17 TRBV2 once TGTGCCAGCAGTGAAAATCTAGCGGGGGTATACCTGGATACGCAGTATTTT CASSENLAGVYLDTQYF
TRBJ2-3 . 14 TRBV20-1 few TGCAGTGCAAACCGACTAGGGGCCACAGATACGCAGTATTTT CSANRLGATDTQYF
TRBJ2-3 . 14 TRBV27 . TGTGCCAGCAGTTTACCTACCCGCACAGATACGCAGTATTTT CASSLPTRTDTQYF
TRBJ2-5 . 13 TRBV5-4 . TGTGCCAGCAGCTTAGTATATCCAGAGACCCAGTACTTC CASSLVYPETQYF
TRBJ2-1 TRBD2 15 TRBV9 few TGTGCCAGCAGCGTAGGGACTAGCGGGAGCCGTGAGCAGTTCTTC CASSVGTSGSREQFF
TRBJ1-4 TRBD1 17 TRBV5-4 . TGTGCCAGCAGCTTGATGACAGGGGGCATGACTAATGAAAAACTGTTTTTT CASSLMTGGMTNEKLFF
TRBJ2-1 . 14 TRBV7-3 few TGTGCCAGCAGCTTACCGGCCTTGGGGGATGAGCAGTTCTTC CASSLPALGDEQFF
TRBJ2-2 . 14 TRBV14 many TGTGCCAGCAGCCAAGAGGAGGTCACCGGGGAGCTGTTTTTT CASSQEEVTGELFF
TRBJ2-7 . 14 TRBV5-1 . TGCGCCAGCAGCTTGGAAGGAGCCTCCTACGAGCAGTACTTC CASSLEGASYEQYF
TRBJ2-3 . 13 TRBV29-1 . TGCAGCGTTGAAGATCGAGGCCCAGATACGCAGTATTTT CSVEDRGPDTQYF
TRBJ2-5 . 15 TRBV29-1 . TGCAGCGTCCGTCGAGGGGGAGGGCCGCAAGAGACCCAGTACTTC CSVRRGGGPQETQYF
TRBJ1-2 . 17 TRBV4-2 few TGTGCCAGCAGCCAGATGGCCGGATGGACTCTTAACTATGGCTACACCTTC CASSQMAGWTLNYGYTF
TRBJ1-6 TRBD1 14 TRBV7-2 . TGTGCCAGCAGCTCGGGGACAGCGAATTCACCCCTCCACTTT CASSSGTANSPLHF
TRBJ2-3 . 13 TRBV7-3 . TGTGCCAGCAGCTTAGAACGGGTAGATACGCAGTATTTT CASSLERVDTQYF
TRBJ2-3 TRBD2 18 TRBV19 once TGTGCCAGTAGTCGTGGCCAGGGAGGACTAGCTAGCACAGATACGCAGTATTTT CASSRGQGGLASTDTQYF
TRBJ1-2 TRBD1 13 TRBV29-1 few TGCAGCGTTGGAGCAGGGGGCTGGCCCGGCTACACCTTC CSVGAGGWPGYTF
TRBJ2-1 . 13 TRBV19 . TGTGCCAGTAGTAAGGGCGCTTGGGGTGAGCAGTTCTTC CASSKGAWGEQFF
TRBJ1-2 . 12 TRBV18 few TGTGCCAGCGAAGCACGTGACTATGGCTACACCTTC CASEARDYGYTF
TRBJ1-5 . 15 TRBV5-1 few TGCGCCAGCAGCTTGGTGGGGGGAAACAATCAGCCCCAGCATTTT CASSLVGGNNQPQHF
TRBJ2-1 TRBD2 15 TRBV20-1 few TGCAGTGCACCGACTAGCGGGAGATTCGGTGATGAGCAGTTCTTC CSAPTSGRFGDEQFF
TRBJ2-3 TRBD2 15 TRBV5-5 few TGTGCCAGCAGTTTAACTAGCGGGAGTCCAGATACGCAGTATTTT CASSLTSGSPDTQYF
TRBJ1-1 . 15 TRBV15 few TGTGCCACCAGCAGAGAAGGGACCTTCGGCGCTGAAGCTTTCTTT CATSREGTFGAEAFF
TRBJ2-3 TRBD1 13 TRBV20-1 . TGCAGTGCTAGGACAGGGGGGGCAGATACGCAGTATTTT CSARTGGADTQYF
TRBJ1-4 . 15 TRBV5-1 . TGCGCCAGCAGCCGACGGACAGCAACTAATGAAAAACTGTTTTTT CASSRRTATNEKLFF
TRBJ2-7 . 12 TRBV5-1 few TGCGCCAGCAGCGGTAATCTCTGGGAGCAGTACTTC CASSGNLWEQYF
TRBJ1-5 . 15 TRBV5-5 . TGTGCCAGCAGCTTGGAACAGGTGCTCAATCAGCCCCAGCATTTT CASSLEQVLNQPQHF
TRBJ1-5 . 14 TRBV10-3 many TGTGCCATCAGTGAGTCGTCTAATGGTCAGCCCCAGCATTTT CAISESSNGQPQHF
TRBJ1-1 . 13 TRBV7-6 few TGTGCCAGCAGCCCCGTGCCATTATCGGAAGCTTTCTTT CASSPVPLSEAFF
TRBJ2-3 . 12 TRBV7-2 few TGTGCCAGCAGCTTATTGGTAGATACGCAGTATTTT CASSLLVDTQYF
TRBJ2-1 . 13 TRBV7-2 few TGTGCCAGCAGACCAGGGGGGCTTAATGAGCAGTTCTTC CASRPGGLNEQFF
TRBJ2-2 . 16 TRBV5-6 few TGTGCCAGCAGCTCCCCCCTGACAGGGAACACCGGGGAGCTGTTTTTT CASSSPLTGNTGELFF
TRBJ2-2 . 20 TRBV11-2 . TGTGCCAGCAGCTACGGGATACTACTTAGGACAGCTTTAAACACCGGGGAGCTGTTTTTT CASSYGILLRTALNTGELFF
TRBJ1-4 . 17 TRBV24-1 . TGTGCCACCAGTGATGGGGGTACGGGAAGAGGGAATGAAAAACTGTTTTTT CATSDGGTGRGNEKLFF
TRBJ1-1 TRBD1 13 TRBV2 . TGTGCCAGCAGTGGGGAGGGGGCACTGAAGCCTTTCTTT CASSGEGALKPFF
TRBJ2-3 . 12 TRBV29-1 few TGCAGCGTTGAGGTGACCACAGATACGCAGTATTTT CSVEVTTDTQYF